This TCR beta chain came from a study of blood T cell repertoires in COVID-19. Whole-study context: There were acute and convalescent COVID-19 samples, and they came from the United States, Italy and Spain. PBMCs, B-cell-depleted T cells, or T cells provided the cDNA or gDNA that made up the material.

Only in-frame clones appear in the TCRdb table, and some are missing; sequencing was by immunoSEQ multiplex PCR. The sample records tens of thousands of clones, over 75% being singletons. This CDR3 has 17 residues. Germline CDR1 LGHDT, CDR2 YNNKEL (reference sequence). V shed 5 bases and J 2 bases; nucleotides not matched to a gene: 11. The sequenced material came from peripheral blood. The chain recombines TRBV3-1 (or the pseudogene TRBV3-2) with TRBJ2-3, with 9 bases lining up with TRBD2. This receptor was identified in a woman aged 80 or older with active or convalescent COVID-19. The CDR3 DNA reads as TGTGCCAGCAGCTTTTCATTCCTAGCGGGACACACAGATACGCAGTATTTT. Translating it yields CASSFSFLAGHTDTQYF.